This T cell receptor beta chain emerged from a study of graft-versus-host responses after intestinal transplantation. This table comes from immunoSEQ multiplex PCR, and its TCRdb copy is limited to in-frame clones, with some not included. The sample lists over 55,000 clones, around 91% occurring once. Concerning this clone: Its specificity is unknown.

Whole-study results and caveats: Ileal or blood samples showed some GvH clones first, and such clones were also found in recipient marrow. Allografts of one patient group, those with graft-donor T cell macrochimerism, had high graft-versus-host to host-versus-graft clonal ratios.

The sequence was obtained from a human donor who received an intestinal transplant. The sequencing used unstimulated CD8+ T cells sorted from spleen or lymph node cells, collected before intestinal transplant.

The CDR3 spells CASSLAGDYGYTF. Here the CDR3 DNA reads TGTGCCAGCAGCTTAGCCGGGGACTATGGCTACACCTTC. The rearrangement uses TRBV11-2 and TRBJ1-2; the D is unclear. Germline lookup yields CDR1 SGHAT and CDR2 FQNNGV. The CDR3 spans 13 residues. Between the trimmed V and J ends, which lost 1 base and 3 bases, there was a span of 6 bases.